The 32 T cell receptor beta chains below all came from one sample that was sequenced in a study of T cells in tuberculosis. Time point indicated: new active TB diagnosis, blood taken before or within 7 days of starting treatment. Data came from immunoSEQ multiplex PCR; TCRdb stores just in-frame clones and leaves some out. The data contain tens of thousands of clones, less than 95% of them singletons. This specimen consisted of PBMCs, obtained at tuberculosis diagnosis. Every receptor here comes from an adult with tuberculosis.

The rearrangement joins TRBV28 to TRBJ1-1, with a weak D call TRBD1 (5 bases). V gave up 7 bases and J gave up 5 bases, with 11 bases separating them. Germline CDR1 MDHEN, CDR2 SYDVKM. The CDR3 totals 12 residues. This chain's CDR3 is CASTQRGTEAFF. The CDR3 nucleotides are TGTGCCAGCACTCAAAGGGGAACTGAAGCTTTCTTT.

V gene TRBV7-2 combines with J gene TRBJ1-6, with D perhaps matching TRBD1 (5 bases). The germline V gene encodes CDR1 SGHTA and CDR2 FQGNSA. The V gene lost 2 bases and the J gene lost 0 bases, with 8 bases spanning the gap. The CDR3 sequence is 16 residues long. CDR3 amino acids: CASSLIRGSYNSPLHF. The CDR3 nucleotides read TGTGCCAGCAGCTTAATAAGGGGCTCCTATAATTCACCCCTCCACTTT.

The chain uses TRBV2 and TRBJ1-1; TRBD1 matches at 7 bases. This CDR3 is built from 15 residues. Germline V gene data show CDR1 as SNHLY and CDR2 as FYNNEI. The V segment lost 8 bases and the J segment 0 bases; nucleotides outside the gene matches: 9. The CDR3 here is CASGLTGTLNTEAFF. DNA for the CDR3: TGTGCCAGCGGATTGACAGGGACCTTGAACACTGAAGCTTTCTTT.

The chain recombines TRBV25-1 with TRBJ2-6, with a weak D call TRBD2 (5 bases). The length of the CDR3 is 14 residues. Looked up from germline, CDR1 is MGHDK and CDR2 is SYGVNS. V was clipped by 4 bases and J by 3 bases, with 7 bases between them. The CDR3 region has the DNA TGTGCCAGCAGTGCGGGGTATGGGGCCAACGTCCTGACTTTC. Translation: CASSAGYGANVLTF.

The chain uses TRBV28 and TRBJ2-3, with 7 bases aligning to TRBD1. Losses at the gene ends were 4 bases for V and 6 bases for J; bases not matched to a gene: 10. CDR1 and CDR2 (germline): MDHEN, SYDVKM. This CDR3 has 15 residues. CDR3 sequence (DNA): TGTGCCAGCAGTTCCCCTACTAACAGGGGTGATACGCAGTATTTT. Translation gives CASSSPTNRGDTQYF.

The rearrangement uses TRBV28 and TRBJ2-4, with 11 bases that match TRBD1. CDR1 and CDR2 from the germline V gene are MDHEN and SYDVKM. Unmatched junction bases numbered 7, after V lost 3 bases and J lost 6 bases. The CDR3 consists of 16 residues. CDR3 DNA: TGTGCCAGCAGTTTGGACAGGGGGCGCCCGCCAAACATTCAGTACTTC. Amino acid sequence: CASSLDRGRPPNIQYF.

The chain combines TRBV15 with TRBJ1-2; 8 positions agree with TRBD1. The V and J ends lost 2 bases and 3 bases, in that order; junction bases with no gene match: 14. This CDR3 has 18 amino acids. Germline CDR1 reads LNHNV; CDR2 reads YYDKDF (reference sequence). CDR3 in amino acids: CATSRPGTGKIRDYGYTF. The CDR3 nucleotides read TGTGCCACCAGCAGACCGGGGACAGGCAAAATCAGGGACTATGGCTACACCTTC.

As DNA, the CDR3 is TGTGCCAGTAACAGGACTAGGGGGGCGAGCTCCTACAATGAGCAGTTCTTC. Amino acid sequence: CASNRTRGASSYNEQFF. The chain combines TRBV19 with TRBJ2-1; D is possibly TRBD2 (7 bases). The CDR3 is 17 residues long. The germline gives CDR1 LNHDA, CDR2 SQIVND (reference sequence). Trimming shortened V by 7 bases and J by 0 bases, and 19 bases separated the two germline ends.

CDR3 nucleotides: TGTGCCAGCAGTATCGCTGGGGGGGTTTTTATTAATTCACCCCTCCACTTT. This encodes CASSIAGGVFINSPLHF. This chain links TRBV28 with TRBJ1-6; weak D call: TRBD1 (5 bases). This CDR3 contains 17 residues. The germline gives CDR1 MDHEN, CDR2 SYDVKM. V lost 5 bases to trimming and J lost 6 bases, with 20 bases between them. The full variable domain, rest sourced from reference TRBV28 and TRBJ1-6, is DVKVTQSSRYLVKRTGEKVFLECVQDMDHENMFWYRQDPGLGLRLIYFSYDVKMKEKGDIPEGYSVSREKKERFSLILESASTNQTSMYLCASSIAGGVFINSPLHFGNGTRLTVT.

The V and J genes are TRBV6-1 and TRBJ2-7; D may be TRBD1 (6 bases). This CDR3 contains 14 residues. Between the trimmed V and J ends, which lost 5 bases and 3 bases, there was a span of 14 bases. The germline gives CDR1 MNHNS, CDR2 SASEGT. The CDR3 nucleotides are TGTGCCAGCAGTCAACAGGGAATCAGCTACGAGCAGTACTTC. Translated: CASSQQGISYEQYF.

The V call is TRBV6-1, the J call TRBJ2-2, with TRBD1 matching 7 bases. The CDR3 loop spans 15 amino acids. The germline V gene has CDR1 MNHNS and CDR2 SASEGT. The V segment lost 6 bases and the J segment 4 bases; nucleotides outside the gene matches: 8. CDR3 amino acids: CASSLGGSATGELFF. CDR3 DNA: TGTGCCAGCAGCCTAGGGGGCTCAGCCACCGGGGAGCTGTTTTTT.

Here the CDR3 reads CASSDPDTEAFF. The CDR3 DNA reads as TGTGCCAGCAGTGATCCGGACACTGAAGCTTTCTTT. The rearrangement links TRBV2 to TRBJ1-1; D uncertain. The length of the CDR3 is 12 residues. V dropped 3 bases and J dropped 3 bases, with 5 bases sitting between them. Looked up from germline, CDR1 is SNHLY and CDR2 is FYNNEI. Combining the CDR3 with reference TRBV2 and TRBJ1-1 gives the whole variable domain EPEVTQTPSHQVTQMGQEVILRCVPISNHLYFYWYRQILGQKVEFLVSFYNNEISEKSEIFDDQFSVERPDGSNFTLKIRSTKLEDSAMYFCASSDPDTEAFFGQGTRLTVV.

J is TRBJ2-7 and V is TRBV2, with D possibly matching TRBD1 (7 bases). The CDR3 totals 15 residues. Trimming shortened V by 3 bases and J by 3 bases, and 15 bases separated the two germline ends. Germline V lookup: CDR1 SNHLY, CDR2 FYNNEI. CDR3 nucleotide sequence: TGTGCCAGCAGTGAGGAGGGTCACAGGGGCTACGAGCAGTACTTC. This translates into CASSEEGHRGYEQYF. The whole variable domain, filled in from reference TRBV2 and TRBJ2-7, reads EPEVTQTPSHQVTQMGQEVILRCVPISNHLYFYWYRQILGQKVEFLVSFYNNEISEKSEIFDDQFSVERPDGSNFTLKIRSTKLEDSAMYFCASSEEGHRGYEQYFGPGTRLTVT.

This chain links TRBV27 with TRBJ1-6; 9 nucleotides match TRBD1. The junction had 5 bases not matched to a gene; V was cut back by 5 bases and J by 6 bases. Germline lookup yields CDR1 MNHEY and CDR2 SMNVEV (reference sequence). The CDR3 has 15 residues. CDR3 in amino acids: CASSLGQGINSPLHF. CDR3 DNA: TGTGCCAGCAGTCTCGGACAGGGGATTAATTCACCCCTCCACTTT.

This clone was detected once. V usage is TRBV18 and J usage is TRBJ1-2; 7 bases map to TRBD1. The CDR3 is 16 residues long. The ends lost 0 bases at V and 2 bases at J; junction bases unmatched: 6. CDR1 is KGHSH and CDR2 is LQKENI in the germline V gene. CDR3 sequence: CASSPPLFRGNYGYTF. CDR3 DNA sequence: TGTGCCAGCTCACCACCGCTCTTCAGGGGGAACTATGGCTACACCTTC.

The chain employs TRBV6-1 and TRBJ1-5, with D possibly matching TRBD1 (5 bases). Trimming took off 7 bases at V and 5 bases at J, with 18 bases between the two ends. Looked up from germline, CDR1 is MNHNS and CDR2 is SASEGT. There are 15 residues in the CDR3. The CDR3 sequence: CASTRRGSSYQPQHF. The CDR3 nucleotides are TGTGCCAGCACCCGGAGGGGCAGCAGCTATCAGCCCCAGCATTTT.

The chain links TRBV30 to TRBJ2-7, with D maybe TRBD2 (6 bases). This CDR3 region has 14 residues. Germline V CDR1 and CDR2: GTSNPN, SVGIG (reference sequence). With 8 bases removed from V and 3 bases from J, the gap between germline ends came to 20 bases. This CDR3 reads CAAKSEGAGYEQYF. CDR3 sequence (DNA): TGTGCCGCGAAATCGGAGGGCGCGGGCTACGAGCAGTACTTC.

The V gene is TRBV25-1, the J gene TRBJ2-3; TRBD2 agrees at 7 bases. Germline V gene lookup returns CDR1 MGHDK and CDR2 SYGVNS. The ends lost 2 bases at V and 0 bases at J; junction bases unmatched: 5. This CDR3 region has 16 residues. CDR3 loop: CASSESGASSTDTQYF. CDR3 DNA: TGTGCCAGCAGTGAAAGCGGGGCGAGTAGCACAGATACGCAGTATTTT.

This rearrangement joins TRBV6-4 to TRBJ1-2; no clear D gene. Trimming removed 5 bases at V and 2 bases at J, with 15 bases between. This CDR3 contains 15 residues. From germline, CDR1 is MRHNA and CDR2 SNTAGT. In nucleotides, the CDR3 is TGTGCCAGCAGTTGTCTAGAATTCTTAAACTATGGCTACACCTTC. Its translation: CASSCLEFLNYGYTF.

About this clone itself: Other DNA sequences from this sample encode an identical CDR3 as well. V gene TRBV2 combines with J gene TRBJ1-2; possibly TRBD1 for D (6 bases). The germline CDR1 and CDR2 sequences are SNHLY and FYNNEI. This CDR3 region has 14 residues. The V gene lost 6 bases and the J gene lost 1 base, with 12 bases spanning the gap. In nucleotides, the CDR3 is TGTGCCAGCAGCGTTACAGGGATTAACTATGGCTACACCTTC. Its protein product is CASSVTGINYGYTF. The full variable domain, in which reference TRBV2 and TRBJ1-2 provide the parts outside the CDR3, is EPEVTQTPSHQVTQMGQEVILRCVPISNHLYFYWYRQILGQKVEFLVSFYNNEISEKSEIFDDQFSVERPDGSNFTLKIRSTKLEDSAMYFCASSVTGINYGYTFGSGTRLTVV.

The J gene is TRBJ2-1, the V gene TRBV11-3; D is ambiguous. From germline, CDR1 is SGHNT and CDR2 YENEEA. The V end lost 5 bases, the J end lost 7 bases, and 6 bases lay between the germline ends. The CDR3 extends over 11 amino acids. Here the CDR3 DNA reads TGTGCCAGCAGCCGTATTAATGAGCAGTTCTTC. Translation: CASSRINEQFF. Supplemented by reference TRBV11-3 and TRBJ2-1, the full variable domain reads EAGVVQSPRYKIIEKKQPVAFWCNPISGHNTLYWYLQNLGQGPELLIRYENEEAVDDSQLPKDRFSAERLKGVDSTLKIQPAELGDSAVYLCASSRINEQFFGPGTRLTVL.

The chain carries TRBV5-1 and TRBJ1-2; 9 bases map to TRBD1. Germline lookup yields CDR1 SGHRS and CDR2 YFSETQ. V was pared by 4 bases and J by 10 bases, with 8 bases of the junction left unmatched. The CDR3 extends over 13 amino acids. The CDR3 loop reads CASSQGQGLTYTF. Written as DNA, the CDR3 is TGCGCCAGCAGCCAGGGACAGGGACTGACCTACACCTTC.

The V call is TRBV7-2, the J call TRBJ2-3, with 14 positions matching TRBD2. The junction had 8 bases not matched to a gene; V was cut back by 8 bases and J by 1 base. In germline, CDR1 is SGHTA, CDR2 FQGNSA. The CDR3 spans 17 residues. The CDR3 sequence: CASLRLAGGTGTDTQYF. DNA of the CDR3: TGTGCCAGCCTAAGACTAGCGGGGGGGACCGGCACAGATACGCAGTATTTT.

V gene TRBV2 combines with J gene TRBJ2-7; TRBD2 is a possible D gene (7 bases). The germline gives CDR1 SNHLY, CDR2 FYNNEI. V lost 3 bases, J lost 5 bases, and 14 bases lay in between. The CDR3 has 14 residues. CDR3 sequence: CASSDRGGRDEQYF. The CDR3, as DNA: TGTGCCAGCAGTGATAGGGGGGGACGGGACGAGCAGTACTTC.

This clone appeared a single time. The CDR3 coding sequence is TGCGCCAGCAGCCAAGATCCGGTGGCTAGCTCTAGCACAGATACGCAGTATTTT. Its protein is CASSQDPVASSSTDTQYF. The rearrangement joins TRBV4-3 to TRBJ2-3; D perhaps matches TRBD2 (5 bases). The V end was cut by 0 bases, the J end by 0 bases, with 16 bases between. Germline CDR1 LGHNA, CDR2 YSLEER. The CDR3 is 18 amino acids.

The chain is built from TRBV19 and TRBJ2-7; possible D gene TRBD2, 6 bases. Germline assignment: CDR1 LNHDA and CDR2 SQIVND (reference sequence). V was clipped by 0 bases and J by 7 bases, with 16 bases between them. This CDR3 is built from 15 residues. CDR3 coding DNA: TGTGCCAGTAGTATAGATCTCGGACTACCTAAAGAGCAGTACTTC. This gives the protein CASSIDLGLPKEQYF.

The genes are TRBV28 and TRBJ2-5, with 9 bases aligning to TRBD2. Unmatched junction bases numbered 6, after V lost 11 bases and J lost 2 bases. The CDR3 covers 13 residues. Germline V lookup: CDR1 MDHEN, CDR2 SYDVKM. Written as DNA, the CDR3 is TGTGCCGTCTTTCTAGCGGGGCAAGAGACCCAGTACTTC. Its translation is CAVFLAGQETQYF.

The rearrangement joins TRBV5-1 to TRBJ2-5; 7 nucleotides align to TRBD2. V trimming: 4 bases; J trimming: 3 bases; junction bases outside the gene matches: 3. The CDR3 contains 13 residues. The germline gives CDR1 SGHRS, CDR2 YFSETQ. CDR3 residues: CASSTGGEETQYF. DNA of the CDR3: TGCGCCAGCAGCACGGGGGGTGAAGAGACCCAGTACTTC.

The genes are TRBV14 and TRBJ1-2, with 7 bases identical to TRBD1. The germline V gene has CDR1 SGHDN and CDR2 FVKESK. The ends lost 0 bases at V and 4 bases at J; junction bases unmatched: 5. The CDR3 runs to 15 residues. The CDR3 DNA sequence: TGTGCCAGCAGCCAAGATAAAGGGGGCCTCTATGGCTACACCTTC. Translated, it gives CASSQDKGGLYGYTF.

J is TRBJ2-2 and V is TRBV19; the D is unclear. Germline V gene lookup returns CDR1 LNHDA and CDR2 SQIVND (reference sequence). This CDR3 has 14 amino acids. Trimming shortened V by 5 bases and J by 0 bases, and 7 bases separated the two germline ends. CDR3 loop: CASSRHSNTGELFF. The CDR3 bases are TGTGCCAGTAGTCGACATTCGAACACCGGGGAGCTGTTTTTT.

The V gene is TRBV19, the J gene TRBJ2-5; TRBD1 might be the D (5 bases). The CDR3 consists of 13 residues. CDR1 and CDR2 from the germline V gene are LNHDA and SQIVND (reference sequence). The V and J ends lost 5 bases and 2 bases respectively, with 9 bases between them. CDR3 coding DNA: TGTGCCAGTAGTCTTCAGGGACAAGAGACCCAGTACTTC. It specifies CASSLQGQETQYF.

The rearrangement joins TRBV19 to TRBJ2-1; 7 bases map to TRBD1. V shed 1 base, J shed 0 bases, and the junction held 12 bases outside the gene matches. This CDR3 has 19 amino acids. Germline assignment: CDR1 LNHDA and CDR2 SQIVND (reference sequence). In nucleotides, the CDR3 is TGTGCCAGTAGTATAGTAGGGACAGCAACATTAAGCTCCTACAATGAGCAGTTCTTC. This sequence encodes CASSIVGTATLSSYNEQFF. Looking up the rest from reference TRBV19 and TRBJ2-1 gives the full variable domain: DGGITQSPKYLFRKEGQNVTLSCEQNLNHDAMYWYRQDPGQGLRLIYYSQIVNDFQKGDIAEGYSVSREKKESFPLTVTSAQKNPTAFYLCASSIVGTATLSSYNEQFFGPGTRLTVL.